A selection of T cell receptor beta chains follows, all from one sample in a study of blood T cell repertoires in COVID-19. Some clones are missing from TCRdb's copy, which holds only in-frame ones; the method was immunoSEQ multiplex PCR. Of 210,000 or so clones listed, 80% to 90% are singletons. Specimen: peripheral blood. These receptors all come from a man aged 25 to 40 with COVID-19, enrolled during active disease. Both conserved end residues are part of each CDR3. Each record gives: clone size, D gene, J gene, V gene, CDR3 protein, CDR3 DNA. A D gene is named only where the DNA matches it firmly. The size entry is marked missing in some rows and otherwise reads once, few, many or a size class.

>NA|NA|TRBJ1-1|TRBV5-1
CASSQIQGNTEAFF
TGCGCCAGCAGCCAAATTCAGGGGAACACTGAAGCTTTCTTT
>NA|TRBD1|TRBJ1-5|TRBV7-2
CASSSQGGNQPQHF
TGTGCCAGCAGCTCACAGGGGGGAAATCAGCCCCAGCATTTT
>NA|TRBD1|TRBJ1-3|TRBV5-6
CASSWTPGTGGSGNTIYF
TGTGCCAGCAGCTGGACCCCCGGGACAGGGGGGTCTGGAAACACCATATATTTT
>few|NA|TRBJ2-7|TRBV30
CAWSAPRGNAYEQYF
TGTGCCTGGAGTGCCCCCCGCGGGAATGCCTACGAGCAGTACTTC
>NA|TRBD2|TRBJ2-7|TRBV3-1/TRBV3-2
CASSLTSGEQYF
TGTGCCAGCAGTCTAACTAGCGGCGAGCAGTACTTC
>few|NA|TRBJ1-3|TRBV9
CASTLGQIANTIYF
TGTGCCAGCACCCTGGGACAAATTGCGAACACCATATATTTT
>NA|NA|TRBJ2-7|TRBV28
CASSFKLVLLSSYEQYF
TGTGCCAGCAGTTTTAAATTAGTACTCCTTAGCTCCTACGAGCAGTACTTC
>NA|TRBD1|TRBJ2-7|TRBV13
CASSLRETGGYTSYEQYF
TGTGCCAGCAGCTTAAGGGAGACAGGGGGATATACCTCCTACGAGCAGTACTTC
>NA|TRBD2|TRBJ2-1|TRBV12-5
CASGSTSGSSYNEQFF
TGTGCTAGTGGTTCGACTAGCGGGTCATCCTACAATGAGCAGTTCTTC
>once|TRBD1|TRBJ2-7|TRBV11-2
CASSLSPGTGYEQYF
TGTGCCAGCAGCCTGAGTCCCGGGACAGGCTACGAGCAGTACTTC
>NA|TRBD2|TRBJ2-7|TRBV4-3
CASSQENSGRYEQYF
TGCGCCAGCAGCCAAGAAAATAGCGGGAGGTACGAGCAGTACTTC
>NA|NA|TRBJ1-6|TRBV3-1/TRBV3-2
CASSQGGDSPLHF
TGTGCCAGCAGCCAAGGGGGAGATTCACCCCTCCACTTT
>NA|TRBD1|TRBJ1-5|TRBV7-8
CASSPRTGTGVDQPQHF
TGTGCCAGCAGCCCTCGGACCGGGACAGGGGTGGATCAGCCCCAGCATTTT
>NA|TRBD1|TRBJ1-1|TRBV15
CATSRGQGDTEAFF
TGTGCCACCAGCAGAGGACAGGGTGATACTGAAGCTTTCTTT
>NA|NA|TRBJ2-1|TRBV3-1/TRBV3-2
CASSQTGHPYNEQFF
TGTGCCAGCAGCCAAACGGGACATCCCTACAATGAGCAGTTCTTC
>NA|NA|TRBJ2-3|TRBV7-9
CASSLHSTDTQYF
TGTGCCAGCAGCTTACATAGCACAGATACGCAGTATTTT
>NA|TRBD1|TRBJ2-1|TRBV5-1
CASSFPTGSAYEQFF
TGCGCCAGCAGCTTCCCGACAGGGAGTGCTTATGAGCAGTTCTTC
>NA|NA|TRBJ1-1|TRBV10-3
CAISDWGGNTEAFF
TGTGCCATCAGTGATTGGGGAGGGAACACTGAAGCTTTCTTT
>NA|NA|TRBJ1-5|TRBV19
CASTSTEHSNQPQHF
TGTGCCAGTACCTCGACAGAACATAGCAATCAGCCCCAGCATTTT
>NA|NA|TRBJ1-2|TRBV6-2/TRBV6-3
CASSDGQSSNYGYTF
TGTGCCAGCAGTGACGGACAGAGCTCAAACTATGGCTACACCTTC